These 16 T cell receptor beta chains share one sample of origin, sequenced in a study of graft-versus-host responses after intestinal transplantation. Antigens for these TCRs are unknown. Libraries were prepared by immunoSEQ multiplex PCR; TCRdb keeps only in-frame clonotypes and omits some of them. Of 84,000 or so clones listed, roughly four fifths are singletons. The sequenced sample was unstimulated CD4+ T cells sorted from spleen or lymph node cells, obtained before intestinal transplant. The receptor set was obtained from a human donor who received an intestinal transplant.

The gene calls are TRBV9 and TRBJ2-7, with 10 nucleotides matching TRBD2. V shed 5 bases, J shed 7 bases, and the junction held 3 bases outside the gene matches. Per the germline V gene, CDR1 is SGDLS and CDR2 is YYNGEE. This CDR3 spans 12 amino acids. The CDR3 loop reads CASSASGGEQYF. The CDR3, as DNA: TGTGCCAGCAGTGCTAGCGGGGGAGAGCAGTACTTC.

This sequence joins TRBV28 and TRBJ2-7; D is perhaps TRBD2 (6 bases). From germline, CDR1 is MDHEN and CDR2 SYDVKM. This CDR3 contains 16 residues. V was pared by 6 bases and J by 1 base, with 19 bases between. The CDR3 here is CASRLGTHGGSYEQYF. DNA for the CDR3: TGTGCCAGCAGACTCGGGACCCACGGAGGGTCCTACGAGCAGTACTTC.

As to this clone: Distinct nucleotide sequences in the sample also encode this CDR3. V and J are TRBV5-6 and TRBJ2-2; 7 nucleotides line up with TRBD1. Germline V gene sequence: CDR1 SGHDT, CDR2 YYEEEE. The CDR3 totals 15 residues. Trimming removed 4 bases from V and 0 bases from J; junction bases left unmatched: 3. CDR3 coding DNA: TGTGCCAGCAGCCGAACAGGGGCGAACACCGGGGAGCTGTTTTTT. Protein: CASSRTGANTGELFF.

The rearrangement uses TRBV9 and TRBJ1-2, with 12 bases fitting TRBD1. V trimming: 4 bases; J trimming: 3 bases; junction bases outside the gene matches: 16. CDR1 is SGDLS, CDR2 YYNGEE, per germline. CDR3 length: 19 amino acids. The CDR3 DNA reads as TGTGCCAGCAGCAAAGTCCCCGGGACAGGGGGCTCTAACCACTATGGCTACACCTTC. This encodes CASSKVPGTGGSNHYGYTF.

This clone was seen once. The chain couples TRBV18 to TRBJ2-3; D uncertain. There are 15 residues in the CDR3. Trimming shortened V by 2 bases and J by 0 bases, and 9 bases separated the two germline ends. Germline CDR1 and CDR2: KGHSH and LQKENI. The chain's CDR3 is CASSPMSRSTDTQYF. The CDR3 DNA follows: TGTGCCAGCTCACCAATGTCCCGGAGCACAGATACGCAGTATTTT. Looking up the rest from reference TRBV18 and TRBJ2-3 gives the full variable domain: NAGVMQNPRHLVRRRGQEARLRCSPMKGHSHVYWYRQLPEEGLKFMVYLQKENIIDESGMPKERFSAEFPKEGPSILRIQQVVRGDSAAYFCASSPMSRSTDTQYFGPGTRLTVL.

The rearrangement joins TRBV4-1 to TRBJ1-5; D is unresolved. The V end was cut by 3 bases, the J end by 2 bases, with 11 bases between. CDR1 is MGHRA and CDR2 is YSYEKL in the germline V gene. The CDR3 covers 15 residues. The CDR3 nucleotides are TGCGCCAGCAGCCACATTGGGGAGGGCAATCAGCCCCAGCATTTT. Its protein is CASSHIGEGNQPQHF.

The chain's CDR3 is CAISDPLGPGAFF. CDR3 nucleotides: TGTGCCATCAGTGATCCCCTTGGCCCGGGGGCTTTCTTT. The chain combines TRBV10-3 with TRBJ1-1; D gene uncertain. The CDR3 extends over 13 amino acids. The germline gives CDR1 ENHRY, CDR2 SYGVKD. V lost 3 bases, J lost 11 bases, and 16 bases lay in between.

This chain connects TRBV9 to TRBJ2-1, with 13 bases that match TRBD2. The V segment lost 4 bases and the J segment 5 bases; nucleotides outside the gene matches: 18. Germline values: CDR1 SGDLS, CDR2 YYNGEE. This CDR3 has 20 residues. The CDR3 region is CASSPDLVLAGGLSDNEQFF. CDR3 bases: TGTGCCAGCAGCCCAGACCTGGTACTAGCGGGAGGGTTATCGGACAATGAGCAGTTCTTC.

The chain employs TRBV7-9 and TRBJ2-3, with a weak D call TRBD1 (6 bases). CDR1 and CDR2 (germline): SEHNR, FQNEAQ (reference sequence). Trimming removed 5 bases at V and 4 bases at J, with 25 bases between. CDR3 length: 18 residues. CDR3 sequence reads: CASSHQTPSPSGADTQYF. The CDR3, as DNA: TGTGCCAGCAGCCACCAGACCCCATCCCCCTCAGGGGCAGATACGCAGTATTTT.

The chain joins TRBV19 to TRBJ1-2; D is unclear. The germline gives CDR1 LNHDA, CDR2 SQIVND (reference sequence). Trimming shortened V by 2 bases and J by 4 bases, and 14 bases separated the two germline ends. This CDR3 is 15 amino acids long. DNA for the CDR3: TGTGCCAGTAGTATATCGGCTTTGCTAGGCTATGGCTACACCTTC. Translation gives CASSISALLGYGYTF.

The rearrangement links TRBV16 to TRBJ1-2; D remains ambiguous. Germline CDR1 and CDR2: KGHSY and FQNENV. This CDR3 spans 12 amino acids. V lost 4 bases, J lost 4 bases, and 7 bases lay in between. The CDR3 bases are TGTGCCAGCAGCCCGATAGTCTATGGCTACACCTTC. Protein: CASSPIVYGYTF.

The chain links TRBV6-6 to TRBJ2-5; D is perhaps TRBD2 (6 bases). V gave up 0 bases and J gave up 5 bases, with 10 bases separating them. CDR1 MNHNY and CDR2 SVGAGI come from the germline V gene (reference sequence). This CDR3 comprises 14 residues. CDR3 in amino acids: CASSYSGGLETQYF. The CDR3 DNA sequence: TGTGCCAGCAGTTACTCGGGGGGTTTGGAGACCCAGTACTTC.

This clone occurred once. The chain combines TRBV18 with TRBJ1-1, with 8 nucleotides matching TRBD1. This CDR3 is built from 14 residues. V lost 5 bases, J lost 5 bases, and 7 bases stayed unmatched. Per the germline V gene, CDR1 is KGHSH and CDR2 is LQKENI. CDR3 protein: CASSGLTGGTEAFF. DNA for the CDR3: TGTGCCAGCTCAGGACTCACAGGGGGGACTGAAGCTTTCTTT.

The V gene is TRBV19, the J gene TRBJ2-3; possibly TRBD2 for D (6 bases). This CDR3 spans 11 amino acids. The germline V and J ends were trimmed by 7 bases and 11 bases, with 13 bases remaining between them. Germline assignment: CDR1 LNHDA and CDR2 SQIVND (reference sequence). The CDR3 bases are TGTGCCAGTATCCGCGGGCGGGAGCAGTATTTT. It codes for CASIRGREQYF.

The chain has TRBV18 and TRBJ1-3, with a weak D call TRBD1 (5 bases). Trimming took 3 bases from V and 0 from J, leaving 12 bases between them. Looked up from germline, CDR1 is KGHSH and CDR2 is LQKENI. CDR3 length equals 16 residues. Here the CDR3 reads CASSPTRGVSGNTIYF. CDR3 nucleotides: TGTGCCAGCTCACCCACCCGGGGGGTCTCTGGAAACACCATATATTTT.

The chain combines TRBV5-1 with TRBJ1-2; D may be TRBD1 (6 bases). V was trimmed by 5 bases and J by 0 bases, leaving 11 bases between them. From germline, CDR1 is SGHRS and CDR2 YFSETQ. This CDR3 spans 14 amino acids. The CDR3 DNA is TGCGCCAGCAGGGAAGGGACATCTAACTATGGCTACACCTTC. It yields the protein CASREGTSNYGYTF.